The TCR beta chain described here comes from a study of blood T cells in healthy people across ages. Using a J-beta primer mix together with a sample-barcoded 5' primer, a second PCR was run for roughly 6 to 11 cycles. TCRdb called the 5' RACE reads again in MiXCR, with one record for every CDR3 protein. This sample has 780,000 or so distinct CDR3 sequences, with around 25% found just once. Germline V gene lookup returns CDR1 MNHEY and CDR2 SVGEGT. V shed 5 bases, J shed 1 base, and the junction held 6 bases outside the gene matches. The CDR3 length is 15 residues. These same data were also listed under a study on T cells of mothers and their children. Per that study: Input to cDNA synthesis comprised all extracted RNA, at a ratio of about 1.4 ug per 15 ul.

The sequence was collected from a boy aged 5-17 years in good health. The V and J genes are TRBV6-2 or TRBV6-3 and TRBJ1-2; 8 bases align to TRBD1. The sample taken for sequencing was blood. CDR3: CASSRTGLLNYGYTF. The CDR3 bases are TGTGCCAGCAGTCGGACAGGGCTCCTTAACTATGGCTACACCTTC.